This T cell receptor beta chain was profiled in a study of T cells in Graves' hyperthyroidism and ophthalmopathy. Across the whole study: Peripheral blood was drawn at first diagnosis, prior to all treatment. Overall study results and limits: Within blood appeared most thyroid clonotypes that had expanded above 0.001. A 13 V-J model separated ophthalmopathy from stable hyperthyroidism.

RNA transcripts yielded amplified TCR beta CDR3 regions. Carried out on the TCR CDR3, a first-round RT-PCR used the HTBI primer set. TCRdb recomputed calls from the multiplex PCR reads with MiXCR, one row per CDR3 protein. The table lists roughly 750,000 distinct CDR3 sequences, about 15% of them singletons. The germline CDR1 and CDR2 sequences are MDHEN and SYDVKM. The CDR3 extends over 16 amino acids. Concerning this clonotype: Its antigen is undetermined. This may be a read error, as it is one base from a much larger clone.

The sequenced material came from blood. This receptor was identified in a man aged 18 to 29 with Graves' hyperthyroidism. The V and J genes are TRBV28 and TRBJ1-2, with a tentative D call TRBD1 (5 bases). The DNA for the CDR3 is TGTGCCAGCAGTTTTGTTCCAGGGCCCCCCAACTATGGCTACGCCTTC. Translated: CASSFVPGPPNYGYAF.